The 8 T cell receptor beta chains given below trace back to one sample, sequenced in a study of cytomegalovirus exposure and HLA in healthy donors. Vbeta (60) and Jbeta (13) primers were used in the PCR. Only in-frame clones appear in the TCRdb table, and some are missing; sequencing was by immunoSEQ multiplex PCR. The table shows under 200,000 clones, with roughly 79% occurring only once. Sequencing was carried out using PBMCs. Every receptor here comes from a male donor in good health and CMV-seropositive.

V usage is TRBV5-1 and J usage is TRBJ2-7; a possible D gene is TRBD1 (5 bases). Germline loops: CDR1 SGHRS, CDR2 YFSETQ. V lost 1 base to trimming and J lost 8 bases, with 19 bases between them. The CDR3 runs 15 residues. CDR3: CASSLRTRAPLQQYF. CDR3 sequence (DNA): TGCGCCAGCAGCTTGAGGACAAGGGCCCCCCTACAGCAGTACTTC.

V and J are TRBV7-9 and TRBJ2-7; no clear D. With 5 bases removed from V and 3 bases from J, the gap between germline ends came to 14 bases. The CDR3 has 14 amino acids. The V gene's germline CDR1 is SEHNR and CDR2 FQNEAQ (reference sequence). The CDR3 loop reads CASSDGVRIYEQYF. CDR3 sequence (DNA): TGTGCCAGCAGCGACGGAGTACGGATCTACGAGCAGTACTTC.

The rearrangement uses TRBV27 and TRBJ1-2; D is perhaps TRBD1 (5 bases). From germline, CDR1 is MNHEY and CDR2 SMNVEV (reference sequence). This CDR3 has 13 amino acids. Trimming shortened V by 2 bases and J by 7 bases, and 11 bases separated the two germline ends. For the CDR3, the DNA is TGTGCCAGCAGTTTAGGCCGCGGGGGTGGCTACACCTTC. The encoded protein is CASSLGRGGGYTF.

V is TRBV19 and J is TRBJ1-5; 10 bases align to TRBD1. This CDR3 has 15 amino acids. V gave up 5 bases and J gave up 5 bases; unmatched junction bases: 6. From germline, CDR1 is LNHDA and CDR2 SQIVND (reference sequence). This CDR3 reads CASSAATGGHQPQHF. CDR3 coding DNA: TGTGCCAGTAGTGCCGCGACAGGGGGCCATCAGCCCCAGCATTTT.

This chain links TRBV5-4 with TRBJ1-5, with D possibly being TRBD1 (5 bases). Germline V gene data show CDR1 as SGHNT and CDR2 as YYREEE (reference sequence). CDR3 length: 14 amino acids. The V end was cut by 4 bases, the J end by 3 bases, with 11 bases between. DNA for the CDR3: TGTGCCAGCAGCGAGGGACTGCACAATCAGCCCCAGCATTTT. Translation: CASSEGLHNQPQHF.

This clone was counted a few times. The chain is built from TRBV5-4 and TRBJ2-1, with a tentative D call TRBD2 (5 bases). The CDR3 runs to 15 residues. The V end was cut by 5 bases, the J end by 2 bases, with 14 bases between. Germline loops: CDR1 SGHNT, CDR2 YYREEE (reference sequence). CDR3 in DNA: TGTGCCAGCAGTTCAGCTAGCAACCCCTACAATGAGCAGTTCTTC. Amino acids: CASSSASNPYNEQFF. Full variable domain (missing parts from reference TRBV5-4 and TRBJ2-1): ETGVTQSPTHLIKTRGQQVTLRCSSQSGHNTVSWYQQALGQGPQFIFQYYREEENGRGNFPPRFSGLQFPNYSSELNVNALELDDSALYLCASSSASNPYNEQFFGPGTRLTVL.

This chain's CDR3 is CASSQVGGRPDTQYF. The CDR3, as DNA: TGTGCCAGCAGCCAAGTCGGGGGGCGTCCAGATACGCAGTATTTT. The rearrangement uses TRBV14 and TRBJ2-3; a possible D gene is TRBD2 (7 bases). The CDR3 covers 15 residues. Trimming pared 1 base from V and 4 bases from J, leaving 12 bases between. Per the germline V gene, CDR1 is SGHDN and CDR2 is FVKESK.

The CDR3 reads CASSLARGRSPLHF. CDR3 coding DNA: TGCGCCAGCAGCTTGGCCAGGGGACGTTCACCCCTCCACTTT. The chain carries TRBV5-1 and TRBJ1-6, with D tentatively TRBD1 (6 bases). This CDR3 is built from 14 residues. V was clipped by 0 bases and J by 9 bases, with 10 bases between them. The germline gives CDR1 SGHRS, CDR2 YFSETQ.